This TCR beta chain was obtained from a study of blood T cell repertoires in COVID-19. Germline CDR1 is SQVTM and CDR2 is ANQGSEA. The V gene end was trimmed by 6 bases and the J gene end by 6 bases; junction bases not matched to a gene: 6. The CDR3 totals 12 residues. Original handling: Cell counts per sample came from amplifying reference gene primers. The table came from immunoSEQ multiplex PCR; TCRdb's copy has only in-frame clones and leaves some out. Clone size and V and J calls were adopted from that table, with D and trimming inferred from the DNA. Of about 260,000 clones listed, around nine tenths were seen once; the top ten hold about 5.2%.

Sequenced: peripheral blood. The receptor comes from a woman in her fifties or sixties with COVID-19, enrolled during active disease. The J gene is TRBJ1-2, the V gene TRBV29-1; 8 bases fit TRBD1. The CDR3 loop reads CSVGTGFDGYTF. The CDR3 nucleotides are TGCAGCGTAGGGACAGGCTTCGATGGCTACACCTTC.